This TCR beta chain was recovered during a study of blood T cell repertoires in COVID-19. Background on the study: Samples taken during acute and convalescent COVID-19 were collected in the United States, Italy and Spain.

CDR1 is MDHEN and CDR2 is SYDVKM in the germline V gene. The trim removed 6 bases at V and 3 bases at J, leaving 7 bases unmatched. This CDR3 has 15 amino acids. Measured with immunoSEQ multiplex PCR; TCRdb has only the in-frame clones, and not every one. The data show tens of thousands of clones, approximately 90% seen once. The sequencing sample was made of peripheral blood. J is TRBJ1-5 and V is TRBV28, with 8 bases aligning to TRBD1. The sequence came from a woman aged 60-70 years with active or convalescent COVID-19. The CDR3, as DNA: TGTGCCAGCAGCCTCGGACAGGGATACAATCAGCCCCAGCATTTT. Residues: CASSLGQGYNQPQHF.